This TCR beta chain was identified in a study of blood T cell repertoires in COVID-19. Study background: There were acute and convalescent COVID-19 samples, and they came from the United States, Italy and Spain.

In the case of this clone: The same CDR3 also results from other DNA sequences found in this sample.

In the study's own analysis: Amplification of reference gene primers provided the estimated nucleated cell counts. Sequencing used immunoSEQ multiplex PCR; TCRdb keeps in-frame clones, though not all of them. V, J and clone size are taken as reported in that table, and D and trimming were inferred from the DNA itself. The sample has a few hundred thousand clones; roughly 88% are singletons. This CDR3 comprises 13 residues. Trimming shortened V by 2 bases and J by 1 base, and 6 bases separated the two germline ends. The germline CDR1 and CDR2 sequences are MNHEY and SMNVEV (reference sequence). The rearrangement uses TRBV27 and TRBJ2-7; D remains ambiguous. Specimen: peripheral blood. The sequence was obtained from a human donor in a cohort sampled during active COVID-19. This CDR3 is CASSLRGSYEQYF. The CDR3 DNA is TGTGCCAGCAGTTTACGCGGTTCCTACGAGCAGTACTTC.